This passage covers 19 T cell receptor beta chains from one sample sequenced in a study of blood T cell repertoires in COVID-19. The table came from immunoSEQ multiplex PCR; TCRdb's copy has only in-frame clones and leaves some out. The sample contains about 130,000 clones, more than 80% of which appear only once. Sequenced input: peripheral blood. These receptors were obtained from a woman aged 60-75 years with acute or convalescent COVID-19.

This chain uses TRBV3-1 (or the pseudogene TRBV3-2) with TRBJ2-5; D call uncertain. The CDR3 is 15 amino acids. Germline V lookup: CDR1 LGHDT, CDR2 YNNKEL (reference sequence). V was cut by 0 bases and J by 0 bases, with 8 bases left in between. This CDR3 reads CASSQEPPNQETQYF. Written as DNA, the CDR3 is TGTGCCAGCAGCCAAGAACCCCCTAACCAAGAGACCCAGTACTTC.

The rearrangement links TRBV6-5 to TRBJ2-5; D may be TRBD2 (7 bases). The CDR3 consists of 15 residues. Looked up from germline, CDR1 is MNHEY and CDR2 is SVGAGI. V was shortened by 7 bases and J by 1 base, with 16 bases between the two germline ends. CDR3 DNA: TGTGCCAGCAAGCTGGGGGGGGGCCGCCAAGAGACCCAGTACTTC. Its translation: CASKLGGGRQETQYF.

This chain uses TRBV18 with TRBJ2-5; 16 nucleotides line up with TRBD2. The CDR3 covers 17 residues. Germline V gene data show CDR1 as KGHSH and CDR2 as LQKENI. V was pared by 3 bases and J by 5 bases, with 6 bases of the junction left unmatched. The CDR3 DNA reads TGTGCCAGCTCACCCGGGACTAGCGGGGGGGCACGGGAGACCCAGTACTTC. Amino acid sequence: CASSPGTSGGARETQYF.

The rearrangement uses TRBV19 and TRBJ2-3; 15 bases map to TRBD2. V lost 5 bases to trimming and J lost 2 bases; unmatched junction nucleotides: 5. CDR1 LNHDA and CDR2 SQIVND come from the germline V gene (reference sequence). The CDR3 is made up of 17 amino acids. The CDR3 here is CASSPRTSGGVTDTQYF. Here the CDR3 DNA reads TGTGCCAGTAGTCCCCGGACTAGCGGGGGGGTCACAGATACGCAGTATTTT.

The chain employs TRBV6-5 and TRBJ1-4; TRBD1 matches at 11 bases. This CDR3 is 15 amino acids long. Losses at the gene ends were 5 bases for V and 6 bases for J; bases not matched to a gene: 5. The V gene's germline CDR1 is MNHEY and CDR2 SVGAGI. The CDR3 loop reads CASSMDRGPDEKLFF. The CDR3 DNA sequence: TGTGCCAGCAGTATGGACAGGGGGCCGGATGAAAAACTGTTTTTT.

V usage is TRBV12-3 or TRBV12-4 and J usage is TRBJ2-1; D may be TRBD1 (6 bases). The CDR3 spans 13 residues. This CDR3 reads CVSVRGSYNEQFF. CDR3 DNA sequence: TGTGTGAGCGTTAGGGGGTCCTACAATGAGCAGTTCTTC.

CDR3 sequence reads: CSVTWGAGETQYF. CDR3 DNA sequence: TGCAGCGTCACGTGGGGAGCGGGTGAGACCCAGTACTTC. This rearrangement joins TRBV29-1 to TRBJ2-5; D may be TRBD2 (6 bases). V was pared by 6 bases and J by 5 bases, with 16 bases between. From germline, CDR1 is SQVTM and CDR2 ANQGSEA. The CDR3 contains 13 residues.

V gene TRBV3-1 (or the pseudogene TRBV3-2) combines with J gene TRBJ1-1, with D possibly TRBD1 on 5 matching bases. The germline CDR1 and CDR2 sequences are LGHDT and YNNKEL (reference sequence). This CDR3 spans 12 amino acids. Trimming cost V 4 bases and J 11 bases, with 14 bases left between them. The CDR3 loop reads CASSLRGGWAFF. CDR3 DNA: TGTGCCAGCAGCCTCCGGGGGGGTTGGGCTTTCTTT.

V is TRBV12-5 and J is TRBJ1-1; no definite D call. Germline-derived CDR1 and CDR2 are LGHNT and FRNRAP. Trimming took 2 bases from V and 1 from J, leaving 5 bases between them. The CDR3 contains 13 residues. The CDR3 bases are TGTGCTAGTGGTTTGTCGGGGAACACTGAAGCTTTCTTT. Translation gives CASGLSGNTEAFF.

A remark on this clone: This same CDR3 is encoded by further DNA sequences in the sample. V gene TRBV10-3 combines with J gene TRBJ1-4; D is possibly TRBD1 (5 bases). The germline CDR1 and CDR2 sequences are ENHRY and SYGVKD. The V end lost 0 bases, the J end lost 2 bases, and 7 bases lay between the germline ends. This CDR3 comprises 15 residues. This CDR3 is CAISESGGTNEKLFF. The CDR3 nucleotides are TGTGCCATCAGTGAGTCGGGGGGGACTAATGAAAAACTGTTTTTT.

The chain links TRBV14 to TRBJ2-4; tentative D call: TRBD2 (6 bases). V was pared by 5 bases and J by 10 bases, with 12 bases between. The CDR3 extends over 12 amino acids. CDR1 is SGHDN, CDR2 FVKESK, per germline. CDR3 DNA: TGTGCCAGCAGCAGGGACTCGAAGATTCAGTACTTC. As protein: CASSRDSKIQYF. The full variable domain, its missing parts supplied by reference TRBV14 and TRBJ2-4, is EAGVTQFPSHSVIEKGQTVTLRCDPISGHDNLYWYRRVMGKEIKFLLHFVKESKQDESGMPNNRFLAERTGGTYSTLKVQPAELEDSGVYFCASSRDSKIQYFGAGTRLSVL.

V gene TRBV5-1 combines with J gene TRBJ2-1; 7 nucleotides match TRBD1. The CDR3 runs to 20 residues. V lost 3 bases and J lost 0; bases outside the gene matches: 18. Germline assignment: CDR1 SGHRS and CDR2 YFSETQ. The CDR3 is CASSSVAPGQILSSYNEQFF. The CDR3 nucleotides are TGCGCCAGCAGCTCCGTTGCCCCGGGACAGATCCTCAGCTCCTACAATGAGCAGTTCTTC.

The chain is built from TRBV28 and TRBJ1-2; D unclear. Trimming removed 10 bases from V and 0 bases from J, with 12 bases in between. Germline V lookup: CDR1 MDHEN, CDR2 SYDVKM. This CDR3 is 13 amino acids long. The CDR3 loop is CATFDGANYGYTF. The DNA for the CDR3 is TGTGCCACATTCGACGGAGCTAACTATGGCTACACCTTC.

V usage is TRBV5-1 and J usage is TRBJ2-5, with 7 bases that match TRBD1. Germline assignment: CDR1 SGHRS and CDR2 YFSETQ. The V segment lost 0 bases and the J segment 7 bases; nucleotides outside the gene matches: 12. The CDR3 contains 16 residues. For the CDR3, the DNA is TGCGCCAGCAGCTTGGACATGACAGGGACGTCAGGGACCCAGTACTTC. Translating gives CASSLDMTGTSGTQYF.

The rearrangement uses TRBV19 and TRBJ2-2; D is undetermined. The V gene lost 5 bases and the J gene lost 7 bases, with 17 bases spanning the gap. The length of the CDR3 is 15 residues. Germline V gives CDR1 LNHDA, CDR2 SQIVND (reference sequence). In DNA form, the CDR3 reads TGTGCCAGTAGTCCCCCCTTCGTGACGGGCGGGGAGCTGTTTTTT. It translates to CASSPPFVTGGELFF.

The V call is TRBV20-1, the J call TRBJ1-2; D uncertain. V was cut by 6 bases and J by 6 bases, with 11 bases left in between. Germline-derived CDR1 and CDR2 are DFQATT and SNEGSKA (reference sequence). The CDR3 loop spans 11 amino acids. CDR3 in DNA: TGCAGTGCCGGGAACTTAGATGGCTACACCTTC. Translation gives CSAGNLDGYTF.

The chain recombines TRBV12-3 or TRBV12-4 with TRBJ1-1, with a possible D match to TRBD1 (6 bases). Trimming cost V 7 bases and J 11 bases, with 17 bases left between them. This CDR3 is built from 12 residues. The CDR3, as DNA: TGTGCCAGCACGGACCCTACAGGGCAGGCTTTCTTT. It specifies CASTDPTGQAFF.

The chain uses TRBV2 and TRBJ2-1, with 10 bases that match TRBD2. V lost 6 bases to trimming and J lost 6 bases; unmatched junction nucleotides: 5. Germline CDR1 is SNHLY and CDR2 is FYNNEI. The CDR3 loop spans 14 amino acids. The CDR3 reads CASRRSGGANEQFF. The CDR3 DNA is TGTGCCAGCAGGAGGAGCGGGGGGGCCAATGAGCAGTTCTTC.

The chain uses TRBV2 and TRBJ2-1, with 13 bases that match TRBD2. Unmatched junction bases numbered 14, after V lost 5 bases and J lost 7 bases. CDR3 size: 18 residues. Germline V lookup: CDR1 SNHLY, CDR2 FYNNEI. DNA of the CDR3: TGTGCCAGCAGTCTGACTAGCGGGGGGCTGGCTTCTTCGAATGAGCAGTTCTTC. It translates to CASSLTSGGLASSNEQFF.